Listed here are 9 T cell receptor beta chains from one sample, sequenced in a study of shared clonotypes between healthy human individuals (dated by TCRdb to the early 2020s). Libraries were built with the immunoSEQ multiplex PCR assay. This is the immuneACCESS table as TCRdb keeps it, with only in-frame sequences that have V and J called. A part of the clones is gone; compared with another copy, unresolved V genes explain less than half, and the rest is unexplained. The sample data list approximately 2.3 million clones, and more than 80% of these were observed just once. About 0.39% of the sample rests with the top ten. The sample was naive CD4+ T cells from PBMCs. The cell subset or site tag for this specimen amounts to: CD45RA+ positively selected. These receptors were collected from a man aged 18-30 years in good health. Some clones in this sample may be carry-over from other donors' samples.

V and J are TRBV5-1 and TRBJ2-3, with D unclear. The CDR3 loop spans 14 amino acids. Trimming stripped 0 bases from V and 4 bases from J, with 9 bases between. Germline CDR1 SGHRS, CDR2 YFSETQ. The CDR3 region is CASSLDYASDTQYF. CDR3 nucleotide sequence: TGCGCCAGCAGCTTGGACTACGCCTCAGATACGCAGTATTTT.

The chain couples TRBV2 to TRBJ2-3; tentative D call: TRBD1 (7 bases). The CDR3 spans 13 residues. Trimming removed 8 bases at V and 2 bases at J, with 11 bases between. Germline-derived CDR1 and CDR2 are SNHLY and FYNNEI. The CDR3 loop reads CASDRDFTDTQYF. The CDR3, as DNA: TGTGCCAGCGACAGGGACTTCACAGATACGCAGTATTTT.

The chain joins TRBV28 to TRBJ2-1; TRBD2 matches at 8 bases. This CDR3 has 15 residues. Germline CDR1 MDHEN, CDR2 SYDVKM. J was trimmed by 7 bases and V by 7 bases; bases with no gene match: 12. The CDR3 nucleotides read TGTGCCAGCACCCCCTGGAGGACTAGCCTTAATGAGCAGTTCTTC. It codes for CASTPWRTSLNEQFF.

The chain combines TRBV19 with TRBJ2-3; TRBD2 matches at 11 bases. This CDR3 spans 16 amino acids. The germline V gene has CDR1 LNHDA and CDR2 SQIVND (reference sequence). With 6 bases clipped from V and 0 bases from J, the junction kept 5 bases outside the gene matches. The CDR3 region has the DNA TGTGCCAGTAGACTTCGACTAGCGGGAAGCACAGATACGCAGTATTTT. Its translation: CASRLRLAGSTDTQYF.

V is TRBV5-6 and J is TRBJ2-1; 11 bases map to TRBD2. Germline V gene data show CDR1 as SGHDT and CDR2 as YYEEEE. V was clipped by 3 bases and J by 4 bases; unmatched bases: 6. The length of the CDR3 is 16 residues. CDR3 DNA: TGTGCCAGCAGCTCGGACCGACTAGCGGGATACAATGAGCAGTTCTTC. This translates into CASSSDRLAGYNEQFF.

The table lists this clone with a count of one. The chain joins TRBV12-5 to TRBJ2-3; 9 bases map to TRBD2. CDR3 length: 13 residues. The germline V gene encodes CDR1 LGHNT and CDR2 FRNRAP. V was pared by 6 bases and J by 8 bases, with 6 bases of the junction left unmatched. The chain's CDR3 is CASGPQAGGTQYF. CDR3 bases: TGTGCTAGTGGGCCACAAGCGGGAGGTACGCAGTATTTT. Looking up the rest from reference TRBV12-5 and TRBJ2-3 gives the full variable domain: DARVTQTPRHKVTEMGQEVTMRCQPILGHNTVFWYRQTMMQGLELLAYFRNRAPLDDSGMPKDRFSAEMPDATLATLKIQPSEPRDSAVYFCASGPQAGGTQYFGPGTRLTVL.

The gene calls are TRBV2 and TRBJ2-7, with D unclear. The V end lost 8 bases, the J end lost 7 bases, and 21 bases lay between the germline ends. Per germline, CDR1 SNHLY and CDR2 FYNNEI. This CDR3 is built from 14 residues. The CDR3 sequence: CASRTGRALREQYF. For the CDR3, the DNA is TGTGCCAGCCGGACGGGTAGGGCTTTGAGGGAGCAGTACTTC.

This chain uses TRBV2 with TRBJ2-1, with D perhaps TRBD2 (7 bases). Trimming took off 0 bases at V and 15 bases at J, with 18 bases between the two ends. CDR3 size: 14 residues. The germline V gene has CDR1 SNHLY and CDR2 FYNNEI. The CDR3 loop reads CASSEARGPAGRFF. The CDR3 bases are TGTGCCAGCAGTGAAGCGCGGGGGCCAGCGGGCCGGTTCTTC.

This CDR3 reads CASRGSSDTQYF. CDR3 bases: TGCGCCAGCAGAGGGAGCTCAGATACGCAGTATTTT. The chain uses TRBV10-2 and TRBJ2-3; perhaps TRBD2 as D (5 bases). The CDR3 runs 12 residues. V lost 6 bases and J 4 bases, leaving 8 bases between the germline ends. Germline values: CDR1 WSHSY, CDR2 SAAADI.